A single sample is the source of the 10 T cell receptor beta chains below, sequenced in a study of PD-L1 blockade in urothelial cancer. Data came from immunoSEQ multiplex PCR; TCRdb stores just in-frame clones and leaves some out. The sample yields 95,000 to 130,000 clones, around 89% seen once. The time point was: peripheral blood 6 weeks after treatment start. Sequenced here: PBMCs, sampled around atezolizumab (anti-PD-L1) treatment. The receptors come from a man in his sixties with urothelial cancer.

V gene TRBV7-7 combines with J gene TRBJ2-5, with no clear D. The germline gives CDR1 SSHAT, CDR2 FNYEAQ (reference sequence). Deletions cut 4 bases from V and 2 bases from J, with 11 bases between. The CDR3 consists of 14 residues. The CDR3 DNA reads TGTGCCAGCAGCTCCCTCGCGTCACAAGAGACCCAGTACTTC. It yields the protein CASSSLASQETQYF.

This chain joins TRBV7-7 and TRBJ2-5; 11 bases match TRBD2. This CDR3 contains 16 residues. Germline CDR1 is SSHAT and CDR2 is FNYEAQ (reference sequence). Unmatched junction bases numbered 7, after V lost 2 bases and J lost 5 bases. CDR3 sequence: CASSLRTSGGGETQYF. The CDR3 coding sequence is TGTGCCAGCAGCTTAAGAACTAGCGGGGGAGGGGAGACCCAGTACTTC.

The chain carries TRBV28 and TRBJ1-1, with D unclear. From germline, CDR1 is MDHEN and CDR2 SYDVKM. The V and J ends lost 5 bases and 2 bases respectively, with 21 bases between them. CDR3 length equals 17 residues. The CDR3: CASSPPPVEGPNTEAFF. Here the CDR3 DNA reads TGTGCCAGCAGTCCGCCCCCGGTGGAGGGCCCTAACACTGAAGCTTTCTTT.

CDR3 sequence reads: CASSYSGSNNEKLFF. The CDR3 bases are TGTGCCAGCAGTTATTCGGGCAGTAATAATGAAAAACTGTTTTTT. The chain is built from TRBV6-9 and TRBJ1-4, with unresolved D. Trimming removed 0 bases at V and 4 bases at J, with 9 bases between. Germline V lookup: CDR1 MNHGY, CDR2 SVAAGI. The CDR3 contains 15 residues.

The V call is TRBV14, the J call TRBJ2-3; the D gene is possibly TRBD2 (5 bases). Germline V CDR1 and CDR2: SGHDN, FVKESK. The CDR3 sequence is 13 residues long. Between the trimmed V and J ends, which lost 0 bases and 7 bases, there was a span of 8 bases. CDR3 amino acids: CASSQDSGNTQYF. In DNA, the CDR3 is TGTGCCAGCAGCCAAGATTCCGGGAATACGCAGTATTTT.

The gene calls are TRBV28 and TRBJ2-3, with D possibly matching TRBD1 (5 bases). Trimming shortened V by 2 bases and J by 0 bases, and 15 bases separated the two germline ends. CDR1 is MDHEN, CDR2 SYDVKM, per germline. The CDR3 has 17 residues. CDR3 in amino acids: CASSLIGWGLSTDTQYF. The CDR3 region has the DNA TGTGCCAGCAGTTTAATAGGTTGGGGCCTCAGCACAGATACGCAGTATTTT.

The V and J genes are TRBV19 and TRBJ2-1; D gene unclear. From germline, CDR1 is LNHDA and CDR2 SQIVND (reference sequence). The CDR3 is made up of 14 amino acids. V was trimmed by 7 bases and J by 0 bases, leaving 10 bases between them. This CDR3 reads CASTVGRSYNEQFF. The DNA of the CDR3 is TGTGCCAGTACGGTCGGTCGCTCCTACAATGAGCAGTTCTTC.

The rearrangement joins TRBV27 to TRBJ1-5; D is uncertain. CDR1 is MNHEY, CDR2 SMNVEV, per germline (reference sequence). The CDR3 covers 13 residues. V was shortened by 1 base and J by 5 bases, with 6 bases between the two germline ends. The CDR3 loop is CASSLFLYQPQHF. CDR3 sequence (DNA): TGTGCCAGCAGTTTATTTCTATATCAGCCCCAGCATTTT.

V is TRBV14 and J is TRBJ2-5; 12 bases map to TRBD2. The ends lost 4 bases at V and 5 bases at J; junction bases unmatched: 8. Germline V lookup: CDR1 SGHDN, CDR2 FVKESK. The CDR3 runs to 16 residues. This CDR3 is CASSRRLAGAGETQYF. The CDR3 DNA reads TGTGCCAGCAGCCGCAGACTAGCGGGGGCCGGGGAGACCCAGTACTTC.

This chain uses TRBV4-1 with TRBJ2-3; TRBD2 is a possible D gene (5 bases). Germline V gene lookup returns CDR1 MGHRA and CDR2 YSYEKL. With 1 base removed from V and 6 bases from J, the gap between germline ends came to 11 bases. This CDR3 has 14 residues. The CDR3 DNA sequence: TGCGCCAGCAGCCAAGGCCCCAGCGGCGATACGCAGTATTTT. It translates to CASSQGPSGDTQYF.